Below, 16 T cell receptor beta chains from the same sample are listed, as sequenced in a study of early T cells in non-severe SARS-CoV-2 infection. One entry per CDR3 protein, called by TCRdb with MiXCR from the 5' RACE reads. The table records approximately 26,000 distinct CDR3 sequences, roughly 4.4% of them present only once. The specimen sequenced was whole blood. Receptors were obtained from an adult who was a healthcare worker with PCR-confirmed SARS-CoV-2 infection or an uninfected control (not recorded which).

The table lists this clonotype with many counts. The chain uses TRBV10-3 and TRBJ2-5; D not resolved. CDR3 length: 13 amino acids. Between the trimmed V and J ends, which lost 4 bases and 1 base, there was a span of 7 bases. CDR1 and CDR2 (germline): ENHRY, SYGVKD. CDR3 DNA sequence: TGTGCCATCAGTGTTCGAGCCCAAGAGACCCAGTACTTC. As protein: CAISVRAQETQYF.

This clonotype was counted many times. The rearrangement joins TRBV11-2 to TRBJ2-1; TRBD2 aligns across 7 bases. The V gene end was trimmed by 5 bases and the J gene end by 6 bases; junction bases not matched to a gene: 10. There are 15 residues in the CDR3. The germline CDR1 and CDR2 sequences are SGHAT and FQNNGV. This CDR3 is CASSTRGVPSNEQFF. The CDR3 region has the DNA TGTGCCAGCAGCACCCGGGGGGTACCCTCCAATGAGCAGTTCTTC.

This clonotype was picked up many times. The V gene is TRBV6-2 or TRBV6-3, the J gene TRBJ2-1; perhaps D is TRBD1 or TRBD2 (6 bases each). CDR1 and CDR2 from the germline V gene are MNHEY and SVGEGT. There are 15 residues in the CDR3. V lost 5 bases to trimming and J lost 6 bases, with 17 bases between them. CDR3 sequence: CASSPLGGGPNEQFF. The DNA of the CDR3 is TGTGCCAGCAGTCCCCTAGGGGGAGGCCCCAATGAGCAGTTCTTC.

This clonotype was counted a few times. V gene TRBV27 combines with J gene TRBJ1-2; D is ambiguous. This CDR3 is 16 amino acids long. Per germline, CDR1 MNHEY and CDR2 SMNVEV (reference sequence). V was cut by 1 base and J by 4 bases, with 16 bases left in between. This chain's CDR3 is CASSLLAEGLFYGYTF. The CDR3 nucleotides read TGTGCCAGCAGTTTATTGGCAGAGGGATTGTTCTATGGCTACACCTTC.

The rearrangement uses TRBV5-1 and TRBJ2-1; D gene uncertain. There are 14 residues in the CDR3. Trimming pared 4 bases from V and 0 bases from J, leaving 8 bases between. Germline V gene lookup returns CDR1 SGHRS and CDR2 YFSETQ. Here the CDR3 DNA reads TGCGCCAGCAGCCCCCTTGCCTCCTACAATGAGCAGTTCTTC. Translation: CASSPLASYNEQFF. The whole variable domain, remainder taken from reference TRBV5-1 and TRBJ2-1, is KAGVTQTPRYLIKTRGQQVTLSCSPISGHRSVSWYQQTPGQGLQFLFEYFSETQRNKGNFPGRFSGRQFSNSRSEMNVSTLELGDSALYLCASSPLASYNEQFFGPGTRLTVL.

The table lists this clonotype with many counts. CDR3 nucleotide sequence: TGTGCCAGCAGCTTTAGAAAAGAGACCCAGTACTTC. This sequence encodes CASSFRKETQYF. The chain recombines TRBV7-2 with TRBJ2-5, with D unresolved. V lost 3 bases to trimming and J lost 3 bases, with 5 bases between them. This CDR3 region has 12 residues. Germline V gene lookup returns CDR1 SGHTA and CDR2 FQGNSA.

This clonotype was recorded at least ten times. The chain joins TRBV2 to TRBJ2-1, with TRBD2 as a possible D gene (5 bases). This CDR3 is built from 13 residues. V was clipped by 7 bases and J by 8 bases, with 15 bases between them. CDR1 and CDR2 (germline): SNHLY, FYNNEI. This CDR3 is CASIISLDHEQFF. CDR3 nucleotides: TGTGCCAGCATCATCTCACTAGACCATGAGCAGTTCTTC. Complete variable domain (other parts from reference TRBV2 and TRBJ2-1): EPEVTQTPSHQVTQMGQEVILRCVPISNHLYFYWYRQILGQKVEFLVSFYNNEISEKSEIFDDQFSVERPDGSNFTLKIRSTKLEDSAMYFCASIISLDHEQFFGPGTRLTVL.

Many counts were recorded for this clonotype. This chain connects TRBV20-1 to TRBJ2-5; 8 bases fit TRBD1. The CDR3 contains 13 residues. The germline V gene encodes CDR1 DFQATT and CDR2 SNEGSKA (reference sequence). J was trimmed by 4 bases and V by 5 bases; bases with no gene match: 6. The CDR3 spells CSARYGQGETQYF. The DNA of the CDR3 is TGCAGTGCTCGTTACGGACAGGGAGAGACCCAGTACTTC.

There are many counts of this clonotype. V gene TRBV20-1 combines with J gene TRBJ2-7, with 7 bases aligning to TRBD1. The CDR3 is made up of 13 amino acids. V was clipped by 6 bases and J by 2 bases; unmatched bases: 7. CDR1 is DFQATT and CDR2 is SNEGSKA in the germline V gene (reference sequence). The CDR3 here is CSAGQASTYEQYF. The CDR3 DNA reads as TGCAGTGCCGGACAGGCCAGTACCTACGAGCAGTACTTC.

There are many counts of this clonotype. V usage is TRBV7-6 and J usage is TRBJ2-1; weak D call: TRBD2 (5 bases). Between the trimmed V and J ends, which lost 5 bases and 5 bases, there was a span of 19 bases. The germline gives CDR1 SGHVS, CDR2 FNYEAQ. The CDR3 runs 16 residues. As DNA, the CDR3 is TGTGCCAGCAGCCGAACGTCGGGATACAGCCACAATGAGCAGTTCTTC. Its protein product is CASSRTSGYSHNEQFF.

By its share, this clonotype is medium-sized. The chain couples TRBV20-1 to TRBJ1-2; a weak D match, TRBD1 (5 bases). V was shortened by 0 bases and J by 5 bases, with 16 bases between the two germline ends. The germline CDR1 and CDR2 sequences are DFQATT and SNEGSKA (reference sequence). This CDR3 contains 15 residues. The chain's CDR3 is CSARDREQASYGYTF. DNA of the CDR3: TGCAGTGCTAGAGATAGGGAACAGGCCTCGTATGGCTACACCTTC.

This clonotype was seen ten or more times. V usage is TRBV7-2 and J usage is TRBJ2-1; no clear D gene. The ends were cut back, 7 bases at V and 6 bases at J, with 10 bases in the middle. Germline-derived CDR1 and CDR2 are SGHTA and FQGNSA. The CDR3 length is 12 residues. The CDR3 nucleotides read TGTGCCAGCACCCTTAGGGCCAATGAGCAGTTCTTC. Residues: CASTLRANEQFF.

This clonotype was seen a few times. The V call is TRBV4-2, the J call TRBJ2-1; no clear D. This CDR3 has 13 residues. Trimming removed 0 bases at V and 13 bases at J, with 13 bases between. CDR1 and CDR2 (germline): LGHNA, YNFKEQ. Here the CDR3 reads CASSQDWVNHQFF. The CDR3 DNA sequence: TGTGCCAGCAGCCAAGATTGGGTTAATCATCAGTTCTTC.

At least ten counts were recorded for this clonotype. V usage is TRBV27 and J usage is TRBJ1-6; TRBD1 agrees at 7 bases. CDR1 and CDR2 from the germline V gene are MNHEY and SMNVEV (reference sequence). The junction had 10 bases not matched to a gene; V was cut back by 6 bases and J by 11 bases. CDR3 length: 14 amino acids. CDR3 protein: CASRPGQASPPLHF. The CDR3 DNA follows: TGTGCCAGCAGACCCGGACAGGCATCCCCACCCCTCCACTTT.

This clonotype has ten or more counts. V usage is TRBV5-4 and J usage is TRBJ1-1, with D perhaps matching TRBD1 (5 bases). Germline CDR1 SGHNT, CDR2 YYREEE (reference sequence). Trimming removed 4 bases from V and 0 bases from J, with 19 bases in between. The CDR3 is 17 residues long. CDR3 coding DNA: TGTGCCAGCAGCGGGGGACCCGGACTAATCATGAACACTGAAGCTTTCTTT. Translation: CASSGGPGLIMNTEAFF. Complete variable domain (other parts from reference TRBV5-4 and TRBJ1-1): ETGVTQSPTHLIKTRGQQVTLRCSSQSGHNTVSWYQQALGQGPQFIFQYYREEENGRGNFPPRFSGLQFPNYSSELNVNALELDDSALYLCASSGGPGLIMNTEAFFGQGTRLTVV.

At least ten counts were recorded for this clonotype. The CDR3 sequence: CASSLGSSSSYEQYF. CDR3 DNA: TGTGCCAGCAGCTTGGGAAGCTCCTCCTCCTACGAGCAGTACTTC. The V and J genes are TRBV7-2 and TRBJ2-7, with no clear D. The CDR3 contains 15 residues. The V gene lost 3 bases and the J gene lost 0 bases, with 12 bases spanning the gap. Germline V gene data show CDR1 as SGHTA and CDR2 as FQGNSA.